Listed below are T cell receptor beta chains from one sample, sequenced in a study of shared clonotypes between healthy human individuals. Libraries were prepared by immunoSEQ multiplex PCR; TCRdb keeps only in-frame clonotypes and omits some of them. The sample records around 2,000,000 clones, 90% to 95% being singletons. Sequenced sample: naive CD4+ T cells sorted from blood. These receptors were obtained from a man between 18 and 35 years old in good health. Both conserved end residues are part of each CDR3. A D gene is named only where the DNA matches it firmly. A clone size is listed for some rows: how often the clone was seen (once, few, many), or a class if it is expanded.

>.|15|TRBV5-6|TRBD1|TRBJ1-2
TGTGCCAGCAGCGTTCTGGGACAGTCTAACTATGGCTACACCTTC
CASSVLGQSNYGYTF
>.|14|TRBV5-4|.|TRBJ2-7
TGTGCCAGCAGCCCTCCTCCAGGGTCCAACGAGCAGTACTTC
CASSPPPGSNEQYF
>.|16|TRBV5-5|.|TRBJ2-4
TGTGCCAGCAGCTTGGCCTGGGGACAAGCCAAAAACATTCAGTACTTC
CASSLAWGQAKNIQYF
>.|15|TRBV19|.|TRBJ1-5
TGTGCCAGTAGTATAATTACGGCAGGGAACCAGCCCCAGCATTTT
CASSIITAGNQPQHF
>.|14|TRBV6-1|.|TRBJ1-2
TGTGCCAGCACCCCGCTGACAGGAAACTATGGCTACACCTTC
CASTPLTGNYGYTF
>.|16|TRBV28|TRBD1|TRBJ1-2
TGTGCCAGCAGTATCCAAAACCTGGGACAGGGACGAGGCTACACCTTC
CASSIQNLGQGRGYTF
>.|17|TRBV9|.|TRBJ1-3
TGTGCCAGCAGCCTAGGACAGAGTGGCATCTCTGGAAACACCATATATTTT
CASSLGQSGISGNTIYF
>.|16|TRBV10-2|.|TRBJ2-7
TGCGCCAGCAGTGAGTACGTCTGGTTGCCCTCCTACGAGCAGTACTTC
CASSEYVWLPSYEQYF
>.|14|TRBV6-6|.|TRBJ1-5
TGTGCCAGCAGTTCCCCGGACCACAATCAGCCCCAGCATTTT
CASSSPDHNQPQHF
>.|15|TRBV28|.|TRBJ2-7
TGTGCCAGCAGTTCGACAGGTAGGAGCTCCTACGAGCAGTACTTC
CASSSTGRSSYEQYF
>.|12|TRBV7-8|.|TRBJ1-2
TGTGCCAGCAGCCAGACAGTCTATGGCTACACCTTC
CASSQTVYGYTF
>.|12|TRBV29-1|.|TRBJ2-7
TGCAGCGGAGAGACAGACAAGTACGAGCAGTACTTC
CSGETDKYEQYF
>.|14|TRBV6-5|.|TRBJ1-1
TGTGCCAGCACCCTCGACCTCATGAACACTGAAGCTTTCTTT
CASTLDLMNTEAFF
>.|15|TRBV7-2|.|TRBJ1-1
TGTGCCAGCAGCTTAGTTATGGCCATCGCGAATGAAGCTTTCTTT
CASSLVMAIANEAFF
>.|16|TRBV7-2|.|TRBJ1-2
TGTGCCAGCAGCTTAGCAGGTTTAACCCCTAACTATGGCTACACCTTC
CASSLAGLTPNYGYTF
>.|14|TRBV28|.|TRBJ2-5
TGTGCCAGCAGTTTCCTGACAGGTTGGGAGACCCAGTACTTC
CASSFLTGWETQYF
>once|14|TRBV9|.|TRBJ1-2
TGTGCCAGCAGCGCCTGGACAGCAAACTATGGCTACACCTTC
CASSAWTANYGYTF
>.|13|TRBV2|.|TRBJ1-5
TGTGCCAGCAGTGAAAGGGTGAATCAGCCCCAGCATTTT
CASSERVNQPQHF
>.|18|TRBV5-1|.|TRBJ1-1
TGCGCCAGCAGCTTCGTATTAGGCAACATTCGGGGGAACACTGAAGCTTTCTTT
CASSFVLGNIRGNTEAFF
>.|16|TRBV15|.|TRBJ1-1
TGTGCCACCAGCGGTCGGAGTAGAGGGTGGAACACTGAAGCTTTCTTT
CATSGRSRGWNTEAFF
>.|14|TRBV19|.|TRBJ1-1
TGTGCCAGTAGTAACCCCCGGGGCCGCACTGAAGCTTTCTTT
CASSNPRGRTEAFF
>.|16|TRBV7-8|TRBD1|TRBJ2-5
TGTGCCAGCAGCTCTTTGGGGACAGGGGAATCAGAGACCCAGTACTTC
CASSSLGTGESETQYF
>.|15|TRBV7-2|.|TRBJ2-7
TGTGCCAGCAGCCCCGGGGGGGGACAGGCCTACGAGCAGTACTTC
CASSPGGGQAYEQYF
>few|15|TRBV30|.|TRBJ1-5
TGTGCCTGGACTTCTAGGGGCCTTGGGTACCAGCCCCAGCATTTT
CAWTSRGLGYQPQHF
>once|13|TRBV5-1|.|TRBJ2-3
TGCGCCAGCACCCGGGCGCAGGAAGATACGCAGTATTTT
CASTRAQEDTQYF
>.|13|TRBV6-5|TRBD1|TRBJ1-1
TGTGCCAGTTACAGGGGGAAGAACACTGAAGCTTTCTTT
CASYRGKNTEAFF
>.|15|TRBV28|TRBD1|TRBJ2-1
TGTGCCAGCAGTTTGCCGGACAGGGTAGTCAATGAGCAGTTCTTC
CASSLPDRVVNEQFF
>once|17|TRBV6-1|.|TRBJ1-5
TGTGCCAGCAGTGAAGCTCCGGCCGGGTTCTCCTCTCAGCCCCAGCATTTT
CASSEAPAGFSSQPQHF
>.|15|TRBV4-3|TRBD2|TRBJ2-1
TGCGCCAGCAGCCCCGGGACTAGTTTTTCACATGAGCAGTTCTTC
CASSPGTSFSHEQFF